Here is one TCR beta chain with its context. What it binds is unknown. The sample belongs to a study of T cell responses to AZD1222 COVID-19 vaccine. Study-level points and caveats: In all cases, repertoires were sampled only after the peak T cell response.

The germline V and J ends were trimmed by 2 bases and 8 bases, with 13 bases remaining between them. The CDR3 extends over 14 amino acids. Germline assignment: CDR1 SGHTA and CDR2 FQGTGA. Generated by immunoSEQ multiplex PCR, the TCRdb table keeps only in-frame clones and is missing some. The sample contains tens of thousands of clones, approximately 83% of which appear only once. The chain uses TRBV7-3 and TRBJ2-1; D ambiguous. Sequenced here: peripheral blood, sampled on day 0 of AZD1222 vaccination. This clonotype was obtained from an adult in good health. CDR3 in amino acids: CASSLDPQSDEQFF. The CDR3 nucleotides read TGTGCCAGCAGCTTAGACCCACAGTCGGATGAGCAGTTCTTC.